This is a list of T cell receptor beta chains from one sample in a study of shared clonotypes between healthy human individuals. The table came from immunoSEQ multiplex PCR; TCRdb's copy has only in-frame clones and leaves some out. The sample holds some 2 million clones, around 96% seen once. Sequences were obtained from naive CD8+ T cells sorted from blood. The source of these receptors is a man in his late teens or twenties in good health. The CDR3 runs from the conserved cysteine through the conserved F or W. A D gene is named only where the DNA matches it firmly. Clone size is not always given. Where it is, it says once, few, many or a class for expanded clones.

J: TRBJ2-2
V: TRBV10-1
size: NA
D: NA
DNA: TGCGCCAGCAGTGACCGGGCCACCGGGGAGCTGTTTTTT
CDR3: CASSDRATGELFF

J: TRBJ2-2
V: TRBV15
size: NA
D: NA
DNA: TGTGCCACCAGCCCTTCACCAGGGGCGAACACCGGGGAGCTGTTTTTT
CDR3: CATSPSPGANTGELFF

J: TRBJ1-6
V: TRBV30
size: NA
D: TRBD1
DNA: TGTGCCTGGAGCTCGACAGGGTCTTCACCCCTCCACTTT
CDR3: CAWSSTGSSPLHF

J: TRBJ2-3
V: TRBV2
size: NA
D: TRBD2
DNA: TGTGCCAGCAGTGGGGGGGGTAATACAGATACGCAGTATTTT
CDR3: CASSGGGNTDTQYF

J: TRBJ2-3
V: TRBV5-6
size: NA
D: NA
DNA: TGTGCCAGCAGCCCCAGGGTTTTGACAGATACGCAGTATTTT
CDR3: CASSPRVLTDTQYF

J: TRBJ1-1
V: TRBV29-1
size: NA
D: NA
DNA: TGCAGCGGAGGACAGAACACTGAAGCTTTCTTT
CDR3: CSGGQNTEAFF

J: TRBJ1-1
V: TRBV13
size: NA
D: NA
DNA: TGTGCCAGCAGCCTAAGACAGTGGGCGGGTGAGAACACTGAAGCTTTCTTT
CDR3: CASSLRQWAGENTEAFF

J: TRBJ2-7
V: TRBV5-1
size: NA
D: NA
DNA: TGCGCCAGCAGCTTGGAGGGCCGAGGGACGTACGAGCAGTACTTC
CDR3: CASSLEGRGTYEQYF

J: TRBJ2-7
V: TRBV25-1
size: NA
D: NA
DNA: TGTGCCAGCAGTGAAACTACCGCTGGACTCGATGACTACGAGCAGTACTTC
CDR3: CASSETTAGLDDYEQYF

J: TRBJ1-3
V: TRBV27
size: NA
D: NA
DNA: TGTGCCAGCAGTTTAGGTCCGGGCAACTCTGGAAACACCATATATTTT
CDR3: CASSLGPGNSGNTIYF

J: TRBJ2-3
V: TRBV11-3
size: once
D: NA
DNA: TGTGCCAGCAGCTTGGGGGCAGGGGAAACAGATACGCAGTATTTT
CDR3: CASSLGAGETDTQYF

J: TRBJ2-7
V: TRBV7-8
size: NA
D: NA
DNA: TGTGCCAGCAGCTTAGCAACCTACGAGCAGTACTTC
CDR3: CASSLATYEQYF

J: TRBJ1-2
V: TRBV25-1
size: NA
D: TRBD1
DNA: TGTGCCAGCAGCCCGACAGGGGCCCATGGCTACACCTTC
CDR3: CASSPTGAHGYTF

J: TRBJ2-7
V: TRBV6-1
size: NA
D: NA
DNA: TGTGCCAGCAGTGGAGCCGGGACAACCTACGAGCAGTACTTC
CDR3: CASSGAGTTYEQYF

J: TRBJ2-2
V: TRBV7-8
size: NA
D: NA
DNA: TGTGCCAGCAATCCGATAGGGGCGGACACCGGGGAGCTGTTTTTT
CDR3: CASNPIGADTGELFF

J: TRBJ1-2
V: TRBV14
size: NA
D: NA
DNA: TGTGCCAGCAGCCAAGGGAGGGTTAACTATGGCTACACCTTC
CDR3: CASSQGRVNYGYTF

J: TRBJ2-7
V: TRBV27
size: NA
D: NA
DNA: TGTGCCAGCAAGGTTATGGGGGTTGCCTACGAGCAGTACTTC
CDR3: CASKVMGVAYEQYF

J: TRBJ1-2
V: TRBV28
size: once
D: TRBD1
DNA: TGTGCCAGCAGCTCCGGGACAGGAAACAACTATGGCTACACCTTC
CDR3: CASSSGTGNNYGYTF

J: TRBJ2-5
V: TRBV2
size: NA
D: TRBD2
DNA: TGTGCCGGGGTTGTAGGACTAGCGGGAGTGGAGACCCAGTACTTC
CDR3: CAGVVGLAGVETQYF

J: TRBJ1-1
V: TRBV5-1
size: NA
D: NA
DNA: TGCGCCAGCAGCTGGGGACAGAACACTGAAGCTTTCTTT
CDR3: CASSWGQNTEAFF

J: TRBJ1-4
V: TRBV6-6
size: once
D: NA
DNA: TGTGCCAGCAGTTACGGGGGGACAACTAATGAAAAACTGTTTTTT
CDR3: CASSYGGTTNEKLFF

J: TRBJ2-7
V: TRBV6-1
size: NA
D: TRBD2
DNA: TGTGCCAGCAGTGAAGCGTTGGTTCGGACTAGCGGCTCCTACGAGCAGTACTTC
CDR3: CASSEALVRTSGSYEQYF

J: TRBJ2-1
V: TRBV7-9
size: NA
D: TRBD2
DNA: TGTGCCAGCAGCCGGACTAGCGGGAAATACAATGAGCAGTTCTTC
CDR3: CASSRTSGKYNEQFF

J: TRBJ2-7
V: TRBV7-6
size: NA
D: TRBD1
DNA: TGTGCCAGCAGCTTAGGGACAGGGTATGTCTACGAGCAGTACTTC
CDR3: CASSLGTGYVYEQYF

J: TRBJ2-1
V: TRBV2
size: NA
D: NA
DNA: TGTGCCAGCAGTGAAATTGAGGGGGACTGGTACAATGAGCAGTTCTTC
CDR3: CASSEIEGDWYNEQFF

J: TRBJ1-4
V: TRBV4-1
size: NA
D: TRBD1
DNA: TGCGCCAGCAGCCAAGAAGGACAGGGGTTGGAAAAACTGTTTTTT
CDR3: CASSQEGQGLEKLFF

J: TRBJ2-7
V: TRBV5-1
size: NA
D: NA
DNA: TGCGCCAGCAGCCTCAGCGCTCAGAGCACCTACGAGCAGTACTTC
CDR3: CASSLSAQSTYEQYF

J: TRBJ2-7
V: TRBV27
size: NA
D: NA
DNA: TGTGCCAGCAGTTTAAAGGCAGGGGGGACTTACGAGCAGTACTTC
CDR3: CASSLKAGGTYEQYF

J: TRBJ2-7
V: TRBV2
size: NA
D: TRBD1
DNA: TGTGCCAGCAGTGATGGGGACAGTATGACCTACGAGCAGTACTTC
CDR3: CASSDGDSMTYEQYF

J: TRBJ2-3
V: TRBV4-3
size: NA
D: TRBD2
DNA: TGCGCCAGCAGCCATGGTCTTGGAGGGGTACTAGCGGGAGGAGGCACAGATACGCAGTATTTT
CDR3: CASSHGLGGVLAGGGTDTQYF

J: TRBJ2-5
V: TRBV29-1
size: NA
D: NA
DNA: TGCAGCGCCACAGAGACCCAAGAGACCCAGTACTTC
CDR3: CSATETQETQYF

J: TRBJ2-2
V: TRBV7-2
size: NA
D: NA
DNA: TGTGCCAGCAGCTTAAGACTGGGGGCAGGGAAGAACACCGGGGAGCTGTTTTTT
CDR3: CASSLRLGAGKNTGELFF

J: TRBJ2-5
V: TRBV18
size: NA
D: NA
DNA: TGTGCCAGCTCACCCCAGTGGCAAGAGACCCAGTACTTC
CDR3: CASSPQWQETQYF

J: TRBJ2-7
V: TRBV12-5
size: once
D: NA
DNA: TGTGCTAGTGGACCCGGTAGTACGAACTCCTACGAGCAGTACTTC
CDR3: CASGPGSTNSYEQYF

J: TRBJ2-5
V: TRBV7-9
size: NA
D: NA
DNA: TGTGCCAGCAGCGTACTCGGGCTGCTCCAAGAGACCCAGTACTTC
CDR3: CASSVLGLLQETQYF

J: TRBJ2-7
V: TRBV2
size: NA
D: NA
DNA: TGTGCCAGCAGAATGTCCTCGGAGGTCGGTTACGAGCAGTACTTC
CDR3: CASRMSSEVGYEQYF

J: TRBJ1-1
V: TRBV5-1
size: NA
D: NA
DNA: TGCGCCAGCAGTCGCACCATTGGCGTGAACACTGAAGCTTTCTTT
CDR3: CASSRTIGVNTEAFF

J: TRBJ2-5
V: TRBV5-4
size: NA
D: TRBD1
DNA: TGTGCCAGCAGCCCACAGGGGAATAGCCAAGAGACCCAGTACTTC
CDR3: CASSPQGNSQETQYF

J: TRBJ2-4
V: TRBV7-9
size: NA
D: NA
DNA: TGTGCCAGCAGCTTATATGGGGGAAACATTCAGTACTTC
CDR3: CASSLYGGNIQYF

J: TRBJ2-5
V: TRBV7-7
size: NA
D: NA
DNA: TGTGCTAGCAGCTTGACAGCAGCTTCGCAAGAGACCCAGTACTTC
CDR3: CASSLTAASQETQYF

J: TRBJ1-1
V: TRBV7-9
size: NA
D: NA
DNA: TGTGCCAGCAGTCCCCCGGACGACACACCAACGAACACTGAAGCTTTCTTT
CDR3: CASSPPDDTPTNTEAFF

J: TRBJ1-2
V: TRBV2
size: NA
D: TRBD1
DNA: TGTGCCTGGCCAGGGGGCCATGGCTACACCTTC
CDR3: CAWPGGHGYTF